A selection of T cell receptor beta chains follows, all from one sample in a study of T cell changes during pregnancy in multiple sclerosis. Data came from immunoSEQ multiplex PCR; TCRdb stores just in-frame clones and leaves some out. The table lists about 100,000 clones, around 93% of them singletons. The starting material was peripheral blood, obtained after pregnancy. These TCRs come from a female donor with multiple sclerosis, enrolled in a pregnancy study. Both conserved end residues are part of each CDR3.

>TRBV19|TRBJ2-1
CASSIEAARVGNEQFF
>TRBV27|TRBJ1-2
CASSLFQGHYGYTF
>TRBV13|TRBJ2-2
CASSLGSSGELFF
>TRBV19|TRBJ2-5
CASGRGPGETQYF
>TRBV6-5|TRBJ1-2
CASSYTRETNYGYTF
>TRBV2|TRBJ2-5
CASSPGLARETQYF
>TRBV7-8|TRBJ1-1
CASSLQGADTEAFF
>TRBV7-9|TRBJ1-2
CASSRDRSYGYTF
>TRBV19|TRBJ2-4
CASSARTNIQYF
>TRBV7-6|TRBJ2-1
CASSLVDNEQFF
>TRBV6-6|TRBJ2-2
CASSQTGVNTGELFF
>TRBV28|TRBJ2-7
CASISGTSGEQYF
>TRBV7-8|TRBJ1-4
CASSLEPTGQNEKLFF
>TRBV5-1|TRBJ2-3
CASSRAGGSGDTQYF
>TRBV7-9|TRBJ2-7
CASADRGNSYEQYF
>TRBV5-1|TRBJ2-5
CASSFSGQETQYF
>TRBV6-4|TRBJ1-1
CASSLSWRNPEAFF
>TRBV11-1|TRBJ1-1
CASSPTWRNTEAFF
>TRBV29-1|TRBJ2-7
CSATGGQGVSYEQYF
>TRBV11-2|TRBJ2-5
CASRRADKETQYF
>TRBV27|TRBJ1-3
CASSRFAGDTIYF
>TRBV28|TRBJ1-5
CASTTGEQGRGQPQHF
>TRBV7-2|TRBJ2-4
CASSLAALGIQYF
>TRBV5-1|TRBJ2-1
CASSPGTGIGRAGGNEQFF
>TRBV7-8|TRBJ2-1
CASSLADYYNEQFF
>TRBV23-1|TRBJ2-2
CASSHEGNGELFF
>TRBV18|TRBJ2-7
CASSPMTSGVNEQYF
>TRBV6-4|TRBJ2-2
CASSSGGANTGELFF
>TRBV7-8|TRBJ1-5
CASSLIQGKGNQPQHF
>TRBV5-8|TRBJ2-7
CASSPTGFYEQYF
>TRBV5-1|TRBJ2-1
CASSLGGTEDNEQFF
>TRBV11-3|TRBJ2-5
CASSPGQGHQETQYF
>TRBV11-2|TRBJ1-2
CASSQGDSYGYTF
>TRBV5-1|TRBJ1-2
CASSSMPRDSITF
>TRBV25-1|TRBJ2-3
CASQQGTDTQYF
>TRBV10-3|TRBJ2-1
CAISRLAGGEVEQFF
>TRBV7-6|TRBJ2-5
CASSLQGSRETQYF
>TRBV29-1|TRBJ2-1
CSVRREGRKGEQFF
>TRBV5-6|TRBJ1-2
CASSPQSPNYGYTF
>TRBV5-1|TRBJ1-1
CASNQGENTEAFF
>TRBV6-5|TRBJ2-7
CASNRAYGGQYF
>TRBV5-4|TRBJ1-2
CASSTDKFGYTF
>TRBV27|TRBJ1-2
CASSLSLGGYGYTF
>TRBV6-5|TRBJ1-2
CASSGDSPNYGYTF
>TRBV7-9|TRBJ1-2
CASSLLQGSYGYTF
>TRBV18|TRBJ2-5
CASSPQRREKTQYF
>TRBV5-1|TRBJ1-5
CASSLVPGEPQHF
>TRBV20-1|TRBJ2-7
CSAGQGFEQYF
>TRBV5-4|TRBJ1-1
CASSLRGWNTEAFF
>TRBV9|TRBJ1-1
CASSEGQGKATEAFF
>TRBV28|TRBJ2-3
CASSFRAGLTDTQYF
>TRBV29-1|TRBJ1-2
CSVVRGGGQGHGYTF